This is a list of T cell receptor beta chains from one sample in a study of naive and memory T cell subsets. MiXCR, applied by TCRdb to the UMI-ligation and nested PCR reads, yields one record per CDR3 protein. The table lists roughly 140,000 distinct CDR3 sequences, 15% to 25% of them singletons. The sample taken for sequencing was naive CD8+ T cells from blood. Receptors originate from a human donor in good health. Each CDR3 is given with its conserved first and last residue. D genes are given only for firm matches. Rows give clone size only sometimes, using once, few, many, or a class for an expanded clone.

CDR3aa: CASSSNLVTGQFVDTQYF
CDR3nt: TGTGCCAGCAGCTCAAACTTGGTGACGGGACAGTTTGTAGATACGCAGTATTTT
abundance: -
d_gene: TRBD1
j_gene: TRBJ2-3
v_gene: TRBV5-6

CDR3aa: CASRVLNQYNEQFF
CDR3nt: TGTGCCAGCAGAGTCCTAAACCAATACAATGAGCAGTTCTTC
abundance: few
d_gene: -
j_gene: TRBJ2-1
v_gene: TRBV28

CDR3aa: CASSLPGGGEPQHF
CDR3nt: TGTGCCAGCAGTTTACCAGGCGGCGGGGAGCCCCAGCATTTT
abundance: few
d_gene: -
j_gene: TRBJ1-5
v_gene: TRBV28

CDR3aa: CASSPGPLGHGYTF
CDR3nt: TGTGCCAGCAGTCCAGGGCCTCTCGGTCATGGCTACACCTTC
abundance: few
d_gene: -
j_gene: TRBJ1-2
v_gene: TRBV27

CDR3aa: CASSQGGSRYNEQFF
CDR3nt: TGTGCCAGCAGTCAGGGCGGGAGTAGGTACAATGAGCAGTTCTTC
abundance: -
d_gene: TRBD2
j_gene: TRBJ2-1
v_gene: TRBV27

CDR3aa: CASRGTGGGYEQYF
CDR3nt: TGTGCCAGCAGAGGGACAGGGGGCGGCTACGAGCAGTACTTC
abundance: -
d_gene: TRBD1
j_gene: TRBJ2-7
v_gene: TRBV28

CDR3aa: CASSKNQGVGTGELFF
CDR3nt: TGTGCCAGCAGTAAAAACCAGGGAGTAGGCACCGGGGAGCTGTTTTTT
abundance: -
d_gene: -
j_gene: TRBJ2-2
v_gene: TRBV12-3/TRBV12-4

CDR3aa: CASSQVRETYGYTF
CDR3nt: TGCGCCAGCAGCCAAGTACGGGAAACCTATGGCTACACCTTC
abundance: -
d_gene: -
j_gene: TRBJ1-2
v_gene: TRBV4-3

CDR3aa: CASSYSGDKQFF
CDR3nt: TGTGCCAGCAGTTATTCCGGGGATAAGCAGTTCTTC
abundance: -
d_gene: -
j_gene: TRBJ2-1
v_gene: TRBV6-6

CDR3aa: CASSLILGTSGRSTDTQYF
CDR3nt: TGTGCCAGCAGTTTAATCCTCGGGACTAGCGGGAGGAGCACAGATACGCAGTATTTT
abundance: -
d_gene: TRBD2
j_gene: TRBJ2-3
v_gene: TRBV28

CDR3aa: CSASGYGLSTDTQYF
CDR3nt: TGCAGTGCTAGTGGTTACGGCCTGAGCACAGATACGCAGTATTTT
abundance: few
d_gene: -
j_gene: TRBJ2-3
v_gene: TRBV20-1

CDR3aa: CASSQDRAEQYF
CDR3nt: TGCGCCAGCAGCCAAGACAGGGCCGAGCAGTACTTC
abundance: -
d_gene: -
j_gene: TRBJ2-7
v_gene: TRBV4-1

CDR3aa: CASSSPGQGGDYSGNTIYF
CDR3nt: TGTGCCAGCAGCTCGCCGGGACAGGGAGGGGACTACTCTGGAAACACCATATATTTT
abundance: few
d_gene: TRBD1
j_gene: TRBJ1-3
v_gene: TRBV5-4

CDR3aa: CASSEFHGDGETQYF
CDR3nt: TGTGCCAGCAGTGAATTTCATGGGGATGGAGAGACCCAGTACTTC
abundance: -
d_gene: -
j_gene: TRBJ2-5
v_gene: TRBV25-1

CDR3aa: CASSTPGGQRSYEQYF
CDR3nt: TGCGCCAGCAGTACGCCCGGGGGACAGCGATCCTACGAGCAGTACTTC
abundance: -
d_gene: -
j_gene: TRBJ2-7
v_gene: TRBV5-1

CDR3aa: CASRRRGNRLGGYTF
CDR3nt: TGTGCCAGCAGGAGGCGCGGGAACAGGCTGGGAGGCTACACCTTC
abundance: -
d_gene: -
j_gene: TRBJ1-2
v_gene: TRBV28

CDR3aa: CSVLAGVYNEQFF
CDR3nt: TGCAGCGTCTTAGCGGGAGTTTACAATGAGCAGTTCTTC
abundance: -
d_gene: TRBD2
j_gene: TRBJ2-1
v_gene: TRBV29-1

CDR3aa: CASSQAEYNEQFF
CDR3nt: TGCGCCAGCAGCCAAGCAGAGTACAATGAGCAGTTCTTC
abundance: -
d_gene: -
j_gene: TRBJ2-1
v_gene: TRBV4-1

CDR3aa: CASSSTGTPGNEQYF
CDR3nt: TGTGCCAGCAGTTCCACCGGGACACCGGGCAACGAGCAGTACTTC
abundance: few
d_gene: -
j_gene: TRBJ2-7
v_gene: TRBV28

CDR3aa: CASSPSPVDEQFF
CDR3nt: TGTGCCAGCAGTCCCTCCCCCGTAGATGAGCAGTTCTTC
abundance: few
d_gene: -
j_gene: TRBJ2-1
v_gene: TRBV28

CDR3aa: CASSFGYDNEQFF
CDR3nt: TGTGCCAGCAGTTTTGGCTACGACAATGAGCAGTTCTTC
abundance: few
d_gene: -
j_gene: TRBJ2-1
v_gene: TRBV28

CDR3aa: CSAPPPTDNEKLFF
CDR3nt: TGCAGTGCCCCCCCCCCGACAGATAATGAAAAACTGTTTTTT
abundance: -
d_gene: -
j_gene: TRBJ1-4
v_gene: TRBV20-1